This T cell receptor beta chain was recorded in a study of cytomegalovirus exposure and HLA in healthy donors. Study information: Across around 400 genotyped donors, 81% landed in the Caucasian-associated ancestry cluster.

Trimming cost V 3 bases and J 4 bases, with 9 bases left between them. The CDR3 sequence is 13 residues long. The germline V gene encodes CDR1 MNHNY and CDR2 SVGAGI (reference sequence). About this clone: Its antigen is unidentified.

With 60 Vbeta and 13 Jbeta primers, the PCR was carried out. Using immunoSEQ multiplex PCR, the repertoire was profiled, and TCRdb retains in-frame clones only, with some absent. Recorded for this sample: over 100,000 clones. Study observations and caveats: Prediction of most subjects' HLA-A and HLA-B alleles by TCR beta sequences was reportedly accurate. Presence/absence analyses assumed roughly uniform sequencing depth across donors.

The specimen sequenced was PBMCs. The V and J genes are TRBV6-6 and TRBJ1-1; D is unclear. This receptor was identified in a man aged 35-49 years in good health and CMV-seropositive. The CDR3 sequence: CASSYLGATEAFF. CDR3 DNA: TGTGCCAGCAGTTATCTAGGAGCCACTGAAGCTTTCTTT.